This entry lists 2 T cell receptor beta chains sequenced from one sample in a study of identical twins. TCRdb reprocessed the 5' RACE reads with MiXCR, giving one entry per CDR3 protein. The sample carries nearly 250,000 distinct CDR3 sequences, approximately 7% recorded once. This sample was shared with a second study, whose subject was yellow fever vaccine responses in identical twins.

The sequenced sample was memory (CD45RO+) T cells sorted from blood. The receptors were sampled from a woman under 30 in good health.

V is TRBV20-1 and J is TRBJ2-3; D is possibly TRBD2 (6 bases). The CDR3 spans 15 residues. The V end lost 3 bases, the J end lost 3 bases, and 16 bases lay between the germline ends. CDR1 is DFQATT, CDR2 SNEGSKA, per germline (reference sequence). The CDR3 is CSASGSLARTDTQYF. In DNA, the CDR3 is TGCAGTGCTAGCGGGAGCCTAGCCAGGACAGATACGCAGTATTTT.

This clonotype was seen repeatedly, ten times or more. V gene TRBV3-1 combines with J gene TRBJ1-2; 9 nucleotides line up with TRBD1. The CDR3 totals 15 residues. J was trimmed by 2 bases and V by 3 bases; bases with no gene match: 4. Looked up from germline, CDR1 is LGHDT and CDR2 is YNNKEL (reference sequence). CDR3 residues: CASSQGQGLNYGYTF. The CDR3 DNA follows: TGTGCCAGCAGCCAGGGACAGGGCCTGAACTATGGCTACACCTTC.